This record concerns one TCR beta chain sequence. Its antigen is as yet unknown. This CDR3 contains 16 residues. The V gene end was trimmed by 3 bases and the J gene end by 8 bases; junction bases not matched to a gene: 6. Germline V gives CDR1 LGHNA, CDR2 YNFKEQ. The record originates from a study of cytomegalovirus exposure and HLA in healthy donors. The PCR employed 60 Vbeta primers together with 13 Jbeta primers. The data were produced by immunoSEQ multiplex PCR, yet TCRdb's version contains in-frame clones alone and is incomplete. The data contain around 150,000 clones, roughly 75% of them seen just once; the ten biggest clones take up about 2.2%. Notes on the study in general: A later analysis linked some 17,000 TCR beta sequences to HLA alleles at 0.05 false discovery rate. Roughly uniform depth of sequencing across donors was assumed in presence/absence analyses. A later analysis reportedly found that, within productive TCRs, an Asian-associated ancestry cluster had fewer N-insertions than the mean observed across the approximately 660 donors. Earlier results showed most TCR beta V segments being productive about 87% or about 30% of the time.

This chain uses TRBV4-2 with TRBJ2-1, with 14 nucleotides matching TRBD2. Sequenced sample: PBMCs. The sequence was collected from a young man in good health and CMV-seronegative. The CDR3 nucleotides are TGTGCCAGCAGCCAGACACCGGGACTAGCGGGAGATGAGCAGTTCTTC. Its protein product is CASSQTPGLAGDEQFF.